Detailed here is one TCR beta chain. Its antigen is still unknown. No base qualities exist here, and no much larger clone lies one base off it. The data stem from a study of response to subunit inactivated influenza vaccine (dated by TCRdb to the late 2010s). Notes on the research overall: The study used deep quantitative T cell receptor repertoire profiling to track responses to a trivalent subunit inactivated influenza vaccine. General findings and caveats noted by the study authors: The authors proposed that each seasonal influenza vaccination may bring in only a limited number of new T cells.

Libraries were constructed by RT-PCR. Sequenced on an Illumina HiSeq 2500. TCRdb handled the public reads itself, with Q25 trimming in fastp and clone calling in MiXCR, and kept productive beta chains. Each record represents a unique CDR3 protein, reported with the most common genes and DNA among its rows. This sample comprises about 540,000 distinct CDR3 sequences, 13% to 15% of them detected only once. Approximately 10% of the sample goes to the ten largest clones. The TCR originated in a man aged 50-60 years who received an inactivated influenza vaccine. Donor details come from another sample of the same person, matched by shared clones. The specimen was PBMCs from blood, collected approximately 13 days after vaccination.

The nucleotides read TGTGCCTGGAGTGGTGGTTCGAGCGAGCAGTACTTC. Its translation reads: CAWSGGSSEQYF. The chain employs TRBV30 and TRBJ2-7, with the identity of the D gene unclear. For CDR1 and CDR2, the germline V gene (reference sequence) lists GTSNPN and SVGIG. V loses 1 base of germline sequence and J loses 6 bases, and the interval between the two ends is 10 bases. The CDR3 has 12 amino acids, counting the end cysteine and phenylalanine. Only the CDR3 portion is preserved as DNA: 36 bases, with reading frame beginning at the first base.